Given below is one T cell receptor (beta chain) in context. The antigen is not known. Trimming stripped 5 bases from V and 5 bases from J, with 10 bases between. Per germline, CDR1 SEHNR and CDR2 FQNEAQ (reference sequence). The CDR3 spans 12 residues. The data belong to a study of post-analysis software for immune sequencing data. Included in the TCR beta cDNA libraries were unique molecular identifiers. TCRdb re-analysed the PCR reads in MiXCR, keeping a single row per CDR3 protein. The data show under 650,000 distinct CDR3 sequences, 40% to 50% seen once. Study-level points and caveats: A few TRBV segments appeared more often in patients than in controls, and TRBV5-6, TRBV5-1 and TRBV20-1 were among these.

The source is a girl between 5 and 17 years old with multiple sclerosis. The gene calls are TRBV7-9 and TRBJ2-7; D is uncertain. The specimen sequenced was blood. CDR3 nucleotides: TGTGCCAGCAGCCTGGTTAACGACGAGCAGTACTTC. Translated, it gives CASSLVNDEQYF.